The entry below gives a single T cell receptor (delta chain) sequence along with its context. The antigen is not known. The CDR3 is 17 residues long. The V and J ends lost 1 base and 7 bases respectively, with 22 bases between them. Germline CDR1 is TSWWSYY and CDR2 is QGS. TCRdb fed the PCR reads into CATT to redo clone calling. The sample lists several thousand delta-chain clones; over 30% were seen once. This sample stems from a study of human gamma delta and Vdelta1 T cells. Overall study findings and caveats: Reportedly, Delta One T cells were polyclonal and broadly targeted acute myeloid leukemia.

Sequencing was performed on Vdelta1 gamma-delta T cells from blood grown in culture (DOT cells). This TCR was recovered from a human donor in good health. J is TRDJ1 and V is TRDV1, with D unresolved. The CDR3: CALGERILSLPRGKLIF. CDR3 nucleotides: TGTGCTCTTGGGGAACGGATTCTGTCCCTCCCGAGAGGTAAACTCATCTTT.